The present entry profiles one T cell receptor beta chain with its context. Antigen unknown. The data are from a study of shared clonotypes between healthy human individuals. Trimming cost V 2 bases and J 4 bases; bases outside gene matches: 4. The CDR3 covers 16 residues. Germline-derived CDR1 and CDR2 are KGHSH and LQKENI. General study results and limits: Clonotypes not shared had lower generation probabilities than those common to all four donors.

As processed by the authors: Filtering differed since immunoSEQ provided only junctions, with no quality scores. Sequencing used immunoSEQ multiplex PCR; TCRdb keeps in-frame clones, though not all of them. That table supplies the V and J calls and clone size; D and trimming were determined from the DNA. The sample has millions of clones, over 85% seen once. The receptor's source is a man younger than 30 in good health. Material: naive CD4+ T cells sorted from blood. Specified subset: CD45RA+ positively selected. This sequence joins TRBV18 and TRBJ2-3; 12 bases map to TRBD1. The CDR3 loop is CASSPMGQGASDTQYF. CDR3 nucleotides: TGTGCCAGCTCACCAATGGGACAGGGGGCCTCAGATACGCAGTATTTT.